This entry describes one T cell receptor beta chain. This record belongs to a study of blood T cell repertoires in COVID-19. Study at large: PBMCs, B-cell-depleted T cells, or T cells provided the cDNA or gDNA that made up the material.

After removal of 3 bases from V and 0 bases from J, the junction contained 1 base not matched to a gene. Germline V gene sequence: CDR1 MNHEY, CDR2 SMNVEV (reference sequence). The CDR3 is 15 residues long. In the authors' methods: Reference gene primers were amplified, and this amplification served to estimate nucleated cell counts. Using immunoSEQ multiplex PCR, the repertoire was profiled, and TCRdb retains in-frame clones only, with some absent. That table furnishes V, J and clone size, whereas the DNA furnished D and trimming. The sample lists approximately 110,000 clones; approximately 86% were seen once.

Material: peripheral blood. The chain links TRBV27 to TRBJ2-2; 7 bases are a match to TRBD1. The TCR comes from a man in his forties with acute or convalescent COVID-19. The CDR3 DNA reads as TGTGCCAGCAGTTTCGACAGGGCGAACACCGGGGAGCTGTTTTTT. Encoded protein: CASSFDRANTGELFF.